Sequencing of this T cell receptor (beta chain) was carried out in a study of blood T cell repertoires in COVID-19. In this sample, this clone turned up a few times. Only in-frame clones appear in the TCRdb table, and some are missing; sequencing was by immunoSEQ multiplex PCR. Among approximately 290,000 clones listed, about nine tenths were seen once. The origin of this receptor is a man between 18 and 35 years old with active or convalescent COVID-19. Specimen: peripheral blood.

The CDR3 nucleotides are TGTGCCAGCAGCCAAGATTCTCTTAGCGGAGATACGCAGTATTTT. Its protein is CASSQDSLSGDTQYF. This chain uses TRBV4-2 with TRBJ2-3; maybe TRBD2 (6 bases). Between the trimmed V and J ends, which lost 0 bases and 5 bases, there was a span of 12 bases. Germline CDR1 is LGHNA and CDR2 is YNFKEQ. The CDR3 is made up of 15 amino acids.